These 3 T cell receptor beta chains came from one sample sequenced in a study of memory CD4+ T cells and cytomegalovirus serostatus. Clones were read by immunoSEQ multiplex PCR, and TCRdb kept only the in-frame ones, dropping some. The table lists about 56,000 clones, around 80% of them singletons. Single viable CD3+CD4+CD8-CD45RO+ cells were sorted as the memory CD4+ T cells. Sequences were obtained from memory CD4+ T cells from blood. The receptors originated from an adult in good health and CMV-seronegative.

The chain links TRBV7-9 to TRBJ2-5; D might be TRBD1 or TRBD2, each matching 6 bases. The CDR3 runs 15 residues. V gave up 5 bases and J gave up 0 bases, with 13 bases separating them. Germline CDR1 and CDR2: SEHNR and FQNEAQ (reference sequence). The CDR3 DNA follows: TGTGCCAGCAGCATAATGAGGGGGGACCAAGAGACCCAGTACTTC. This encodes CASSIMRGDQETQYF.

The chain uses TRBV28 and TRBJ1-6; 7 positions agree with TRBD1. V dropped 6 bases and J dropped 7; count of bases not matched to a gene: 12. This CDR3 has 16 amino acids. Germline CDR1 and CDR2: MDHEN and SYDVKM. For the CDR3, the DNA is TGTGCCAGCAGCCCGCCCTCGGGACAGCAAAATTCACCCCTCCACTTT. Its protein product is CASSPPSGQQNSPLHF.

V is TRBV19 and J is TRBJ1-6; the D is unclear. Trimming took off 0 bases at V and 8 bases at J, with 5 bases between the two ends. In germline, CDR1 is LNHDA, CDR2 SQIVND (reference sequence). CDR3 length: 13 residues. The DNA for the CDR3 is TGTGCCAGTAGTATAGAAGTCGATTCACCCCTCCACTTT. Translation gives CASSIEVDSPLHF.